The 6 T cell receptor beta chains below come from one sample, sequenced in a study of T cell responses to AZD1222 COVID-19 vaccine (dated by TCRdb to the early 2020s). The library relied on the immunoSEQ multiplex PCR assay. As stored in TCRdb, this immuneACCESS dataset retains in-frame rearrangements with V and J assigned. A fraction of the clones does not appear; measured against another copy, unresolved V genes explain less than half of the discrepancy, and the remainder lacks a known reason. The sample includes under 150,000 clones, with 85% to 90% observed a single time. The ten largest make up over 8.5% of the sample. The time point label corresponds to: baseline before first vaccination. Taken with the paper, the label for treatment or condition translates to: meningococcal conjugate vaccine given as trial control. The sample in question was peripheral blood, obtained on day 0 of MenACWY control vaccination. All receptors come from an adult in good health.

The chain combines TRBV7-8 with TRBJ2-7, with D perhaps assigned TRBD1 or TRBD2 (5 bases each). The CDR3 loop spans 13 amino acids. Germline V CDR1 and CDR2: SGHVS, FQNEAQ. V was trimmed by 5 bases and J by 2 bases, leaving 10 bases between them. Written as DNA, the CDR3 is TGTGCCAGCAGCCGTGGGACGACCTACGAGCAGTACTTC. Translating gives CASSRGTTYEQYF.

This clone was counted a single time. This chain connects TRBV9 to TRBJ2-3, with 9 nucleotides matching TRBD1. The germline gives CDR1 SGDLS, CDR2 YYNGEE. The CDR3 is 16 amino acids. V shed 3 bases, J shed 3 bases, and the junction held 8 bases outside the gene matches. The CDR3 DNA sequence: TGTGCCAGCAGCGCGGGGACAGGGAAGTATACAGATACGCAGTATTTT. It yields the protein CASSAGTGKYTDTQYF.

This chain connects TRBV5-6 to TRBJ1-1; tentative D call: TRBD1 (5 bases). The CDR3 runs 18 residues. V was trimmed by 1 base and J by 4 bases, leaving 23 bases between them. Looked up from germline, CDR1 is SGHDT and CDR2 is YYEEEE. The CDR3 DNA is TGTGCCAGCAGCTTGACCGCGTCGTCGGGGCCGATCAGCACTGAAGCTTTCTTT. Encoded protein: CASSLTASSGPISTEAFF.

The rearrangement links TRBV12-3 or TRBV12-4 to TRBJ1-2; possible D gene TRBD1, 5 bases. The CDR3 extends over 13 amino acids. The V gene lost 2 bases and the J gene lost 4 bases, with 8 bases spanning the gap. The CDR3 is CASSLNTGYGYTF. The CDR3 DNA is TGTGCCAGCAGTTTAAATACAGGCTATGGCTACACCTTC.

The rearrangement joins TRBV19 to TRBJ2-7; 9 positions agree with TRBD2. Losses at the gene ends were 3 bases for V and 2 bases for J; bases not matched to a gene: 11. The germline gives CDR1 LNHDA, CDR2 SQIVND (reference sequence). The CDR3 is 17 residues long. The CDR3 DNA is TGTGCCAGTAGTATTAGTGCGGGAGGGCCTCGCCCCTACGAGCAGTACTTC. Translating it yields CASSISAGGPRPYEQYF.

This sequence joins TRBV7-8 and TRBJ2-7, with D tentatively TRBD1 (6 bases). Trimming took off 5 bases at V and 5 bases at J, with 19 bases between the two ends. Looked up from germline, CDR1 is SGHVS and CDR2 is FQNEAQ. The CDR3 sequence is 15 residues long. DNA of the CDR3: TGTGCCAGCAGCCCCCAGTACAGGGCGTCCCACGAGCAGTACTTC. This codes for CASSPQYRASHEQYF.